This paragraph reports one TCR beta chain. Its antigen is as yet unknown. TCRdb re-analysed the reads in MiXCR, keeping a single row per CDR3 protein. Of 750,000 to 950,000 distinct CDR3 sequences listed, 25% to 30% were seen once; the top ten hold less than 15%. This entry belongs to a study of T cell repertoires in cytomegalovirus infection. The germline V and J ends were trimmed by 2 bases and 0 bases, with 17 bases remaining between them. The CDR3 runs to 17 residues. The germline gives CDR1 SGHVS, CDR2 FNYEAQ. The material was cultured CD8+ T cells from PBMCs, obtained from culture after CMV antigen stimulation. The rearrangement uses TRBV7-6 and TRBJ2-7; tentatively, D is TRBD1 or TRBD2 (6 bases each). This receptor was taken from a human donor in good health (CMV status not recorded). Some clones in this sample may be carry-over from other donors' samples. Here the CDR3 reads CASSLKGGRTLSYEQYF. DNA of the CDR3: TGTGCCAGCAGCTTAAAAGGGGGGCGGACTCTCTCCTACGAGCAGTACTTC.